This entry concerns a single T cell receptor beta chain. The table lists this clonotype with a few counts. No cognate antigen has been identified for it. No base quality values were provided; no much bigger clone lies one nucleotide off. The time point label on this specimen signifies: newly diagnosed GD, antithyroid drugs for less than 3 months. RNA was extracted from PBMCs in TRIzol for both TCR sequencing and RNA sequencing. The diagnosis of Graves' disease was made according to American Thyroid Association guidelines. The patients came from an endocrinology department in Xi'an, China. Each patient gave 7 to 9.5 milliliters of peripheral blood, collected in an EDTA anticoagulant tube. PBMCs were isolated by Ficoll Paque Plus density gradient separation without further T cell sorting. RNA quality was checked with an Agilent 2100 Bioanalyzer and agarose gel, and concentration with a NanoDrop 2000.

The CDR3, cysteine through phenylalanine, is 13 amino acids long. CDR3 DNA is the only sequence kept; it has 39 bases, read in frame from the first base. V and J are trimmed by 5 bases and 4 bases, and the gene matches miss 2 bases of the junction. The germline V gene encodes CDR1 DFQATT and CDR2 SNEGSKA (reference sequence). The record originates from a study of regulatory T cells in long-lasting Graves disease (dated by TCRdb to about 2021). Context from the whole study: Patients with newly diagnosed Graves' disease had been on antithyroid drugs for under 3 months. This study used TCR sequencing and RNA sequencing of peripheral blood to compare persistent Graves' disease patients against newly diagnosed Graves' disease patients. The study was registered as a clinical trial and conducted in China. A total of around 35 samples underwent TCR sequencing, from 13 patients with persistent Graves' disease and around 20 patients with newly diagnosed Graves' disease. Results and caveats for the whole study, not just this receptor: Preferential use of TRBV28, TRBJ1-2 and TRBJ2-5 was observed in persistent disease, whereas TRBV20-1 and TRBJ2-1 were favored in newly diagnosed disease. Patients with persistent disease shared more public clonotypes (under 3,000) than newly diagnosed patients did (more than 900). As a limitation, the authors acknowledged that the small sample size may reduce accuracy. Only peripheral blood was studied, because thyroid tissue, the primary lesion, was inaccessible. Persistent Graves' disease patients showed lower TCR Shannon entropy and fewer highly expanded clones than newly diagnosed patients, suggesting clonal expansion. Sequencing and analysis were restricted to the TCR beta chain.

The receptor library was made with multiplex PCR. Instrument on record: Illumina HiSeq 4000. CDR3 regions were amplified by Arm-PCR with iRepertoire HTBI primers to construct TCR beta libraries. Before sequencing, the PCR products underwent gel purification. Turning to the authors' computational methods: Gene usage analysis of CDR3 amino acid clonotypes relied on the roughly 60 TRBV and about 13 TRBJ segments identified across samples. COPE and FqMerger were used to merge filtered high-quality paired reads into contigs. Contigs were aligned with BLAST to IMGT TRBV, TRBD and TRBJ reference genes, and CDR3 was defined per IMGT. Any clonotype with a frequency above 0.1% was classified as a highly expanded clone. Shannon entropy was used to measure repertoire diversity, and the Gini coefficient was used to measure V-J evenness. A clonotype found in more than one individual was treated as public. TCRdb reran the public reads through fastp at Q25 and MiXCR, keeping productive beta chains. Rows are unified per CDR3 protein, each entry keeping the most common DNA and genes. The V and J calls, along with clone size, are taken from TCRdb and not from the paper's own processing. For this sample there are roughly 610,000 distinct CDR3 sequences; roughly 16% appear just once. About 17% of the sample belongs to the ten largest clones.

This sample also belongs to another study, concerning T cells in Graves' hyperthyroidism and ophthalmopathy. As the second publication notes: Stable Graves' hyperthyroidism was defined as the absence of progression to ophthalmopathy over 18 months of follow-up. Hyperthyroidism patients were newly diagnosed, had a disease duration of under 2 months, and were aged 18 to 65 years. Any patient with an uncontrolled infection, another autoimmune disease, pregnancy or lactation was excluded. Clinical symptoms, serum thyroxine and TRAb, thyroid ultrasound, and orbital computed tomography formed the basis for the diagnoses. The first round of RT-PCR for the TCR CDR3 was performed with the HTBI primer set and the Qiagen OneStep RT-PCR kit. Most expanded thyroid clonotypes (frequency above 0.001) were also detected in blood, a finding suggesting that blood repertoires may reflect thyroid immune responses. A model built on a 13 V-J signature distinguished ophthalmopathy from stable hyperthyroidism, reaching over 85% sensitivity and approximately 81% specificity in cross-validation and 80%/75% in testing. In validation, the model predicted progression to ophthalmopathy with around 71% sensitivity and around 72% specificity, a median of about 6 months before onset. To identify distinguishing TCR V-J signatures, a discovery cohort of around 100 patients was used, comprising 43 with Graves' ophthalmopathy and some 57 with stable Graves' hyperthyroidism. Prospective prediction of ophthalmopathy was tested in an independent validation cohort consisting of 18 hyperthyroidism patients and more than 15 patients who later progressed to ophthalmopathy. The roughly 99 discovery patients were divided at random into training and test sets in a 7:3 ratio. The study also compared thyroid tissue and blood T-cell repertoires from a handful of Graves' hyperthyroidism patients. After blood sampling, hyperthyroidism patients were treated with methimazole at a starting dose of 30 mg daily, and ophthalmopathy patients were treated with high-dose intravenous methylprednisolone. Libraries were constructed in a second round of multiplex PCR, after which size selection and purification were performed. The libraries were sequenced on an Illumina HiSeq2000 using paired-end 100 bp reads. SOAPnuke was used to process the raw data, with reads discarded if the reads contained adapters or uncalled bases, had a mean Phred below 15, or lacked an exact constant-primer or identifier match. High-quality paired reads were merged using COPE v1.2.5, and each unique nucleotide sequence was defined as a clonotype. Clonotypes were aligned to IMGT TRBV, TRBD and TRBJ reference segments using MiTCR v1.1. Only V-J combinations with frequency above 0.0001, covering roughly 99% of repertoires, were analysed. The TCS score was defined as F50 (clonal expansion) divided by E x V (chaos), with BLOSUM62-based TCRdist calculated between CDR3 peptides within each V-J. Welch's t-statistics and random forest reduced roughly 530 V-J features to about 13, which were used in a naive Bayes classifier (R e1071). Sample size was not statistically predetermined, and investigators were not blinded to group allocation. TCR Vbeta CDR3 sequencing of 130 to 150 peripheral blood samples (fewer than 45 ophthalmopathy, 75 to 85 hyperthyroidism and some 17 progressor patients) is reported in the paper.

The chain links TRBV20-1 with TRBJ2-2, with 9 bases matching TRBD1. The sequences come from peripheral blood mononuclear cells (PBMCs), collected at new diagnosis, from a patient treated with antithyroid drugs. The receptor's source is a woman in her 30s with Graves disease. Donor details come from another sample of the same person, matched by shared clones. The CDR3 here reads CSAWTGVTGELFF. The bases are TGCAGTGCTTGGACAGGGGTCACCGGGGAGCTGTTTTTT.